This T cell receptor (beta chain) comes out of a study of blood T cell repertoires in COVID-19. Whole-study context: Researchers got acute and convalescent COVID-19 samples from the United States, Italy and Spain. Sources were T cells, B-cell-depleted T cells, or PBMCs; the material itself was cDNA or gDNA.

The study recruited people aged roughly 18 to 95 years across roughly 23 US areas. Researchers sorted participants into cohorts using their self-reported clinical history. Produced via immunoSEQ multiplex PCR; TCRdb's table is partial and in-frame only. The sample holds roughly 430,000 clones, 70% to 90% seen once. V was shortened by 2 bases and J by 9 bases, with 14 bases between the two germline ends. There are 15 residues in the CDR3. Germline V lookup: CDR1 MNHEY, CDR2 SMNVEV (reference sequence). Sequenced sample: PBMCs or T cells enriched from blood (not recorded which). The chain joins TRBV27 to TRBJ1-6; unclear D gene. The sequence was obtained from a middle-aged woman with acute COVID-19. The CDR3 DNA is TGTGCCAGCAGTTTAAGTTCCACCGTCGGTTCACCCCTCCACTTT. This encodes CASSLSSTVGSPLHF.